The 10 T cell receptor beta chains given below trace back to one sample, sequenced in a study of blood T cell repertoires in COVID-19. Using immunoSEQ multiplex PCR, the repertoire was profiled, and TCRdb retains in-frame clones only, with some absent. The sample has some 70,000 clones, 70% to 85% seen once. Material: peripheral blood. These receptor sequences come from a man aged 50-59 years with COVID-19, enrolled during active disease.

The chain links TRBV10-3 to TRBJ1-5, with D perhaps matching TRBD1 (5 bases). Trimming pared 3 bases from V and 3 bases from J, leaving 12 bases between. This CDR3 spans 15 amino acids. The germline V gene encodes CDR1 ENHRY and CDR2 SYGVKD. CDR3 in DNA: TGTGCCATCAGTGAATCCAGGGAGGCCAATCAGCCCCAGCATTTT. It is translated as CAISESREANQPQHF.

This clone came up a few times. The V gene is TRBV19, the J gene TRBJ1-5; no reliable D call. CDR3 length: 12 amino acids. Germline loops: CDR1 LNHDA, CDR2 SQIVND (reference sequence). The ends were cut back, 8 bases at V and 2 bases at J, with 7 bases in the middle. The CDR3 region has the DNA TGTGCCAGTTCCTTCCGCAATCAGCCCCAGCATTTT. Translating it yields CASSFRNQPQHF.

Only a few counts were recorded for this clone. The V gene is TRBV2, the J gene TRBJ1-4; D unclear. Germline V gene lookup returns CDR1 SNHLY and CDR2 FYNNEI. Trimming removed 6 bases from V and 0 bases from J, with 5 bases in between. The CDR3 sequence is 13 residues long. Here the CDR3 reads CASRRATNEKLFF. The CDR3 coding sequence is TGTGCCAGCAGGAGGGCAACTAATGAAAAACTGTTTTTT.

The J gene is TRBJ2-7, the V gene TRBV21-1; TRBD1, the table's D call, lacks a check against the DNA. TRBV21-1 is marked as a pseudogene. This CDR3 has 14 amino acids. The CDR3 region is CASSKAQGGYEQYF. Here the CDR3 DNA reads TGTGCCAGCAGCAAAGCACAGGGTGGCTACGAGCAGTACTTC.

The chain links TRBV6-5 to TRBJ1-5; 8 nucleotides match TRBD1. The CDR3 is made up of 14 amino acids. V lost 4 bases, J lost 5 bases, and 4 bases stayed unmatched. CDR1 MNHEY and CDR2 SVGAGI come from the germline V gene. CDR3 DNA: TGTGCCAGCAGTTCAGGACAGGGAGATCAGCCCCAGCATTTT. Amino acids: CASSSGQGDQPQHF.

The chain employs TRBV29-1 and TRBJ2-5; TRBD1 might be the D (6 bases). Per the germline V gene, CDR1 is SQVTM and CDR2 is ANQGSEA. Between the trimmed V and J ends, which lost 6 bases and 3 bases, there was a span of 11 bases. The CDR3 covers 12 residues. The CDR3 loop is CSVNSGEETQYF. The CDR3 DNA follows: TGCAGCGTGAACTCAGGGGAAGAGACCCAGTACTTC.

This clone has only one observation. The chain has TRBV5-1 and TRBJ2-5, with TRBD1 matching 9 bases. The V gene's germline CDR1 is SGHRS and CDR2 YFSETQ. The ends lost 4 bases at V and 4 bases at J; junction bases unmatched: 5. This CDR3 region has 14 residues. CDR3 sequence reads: CASSAGTGRETQYF. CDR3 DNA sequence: TGCGCCAGCAGCGCAGGGACAGGGCGAGAGACCCAGTACTTC.

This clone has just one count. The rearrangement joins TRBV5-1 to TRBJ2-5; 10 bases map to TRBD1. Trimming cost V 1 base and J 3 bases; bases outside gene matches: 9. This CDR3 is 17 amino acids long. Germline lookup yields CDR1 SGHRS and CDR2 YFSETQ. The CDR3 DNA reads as TGCGCCAGCAGCTTGCCCCCGACAGGGGGCTCGGAAGAGACCCAGTACTTC. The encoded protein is CASSLPPTGGSEETQYF.

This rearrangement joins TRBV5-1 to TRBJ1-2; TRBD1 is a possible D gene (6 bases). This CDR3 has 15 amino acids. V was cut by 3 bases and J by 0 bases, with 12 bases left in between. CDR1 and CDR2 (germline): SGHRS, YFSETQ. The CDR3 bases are TGCGCCAGCAGCTCACAGGGAAAAACTAACTATGGCTACACCTTC. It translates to CASSSQGKTNYGYTF.

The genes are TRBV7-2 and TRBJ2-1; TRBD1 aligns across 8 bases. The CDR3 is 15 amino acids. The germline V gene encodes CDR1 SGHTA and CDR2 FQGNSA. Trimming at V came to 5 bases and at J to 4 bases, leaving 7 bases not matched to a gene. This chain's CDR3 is CASSETGAGYNEQFF. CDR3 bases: TGTGCCAGCAGCGAGACAGGGGCGGGTTACAATGAGCAGTTCTTC.